Listed here are 26 T cell receptor beta chains from one sample, sequenced in a study of patients and donors after allogeneic stem cell transplantation. Using its own MiXCR run on the RT-PCR reads, TCRdb lists one record per CDR3 protein. The data contain 900,000 to 1,000,000 distinct CDR3 sequences, more than 15% of them singletons. The sequencing input was blood, either unsorted or a sorted T cell fraction (not recorded which). These receptors originate from a human donor who was either an allogeneic HSCT recipient or a stem cell or donor lymphocyte infusion donor (not recorded which). It is not recorded whose cells these are; they may come from a transplant donor.

The rearrangement links TRBV14 to TRBJ2-1, with 9 bases aligning to TRBD1. Germline V lookup: CDR1 SGHDN, CDR2 FVKESK. Trimming took 2 bases from V and 6 from J; bases not matched to a gene: 17. CDR3 size: 19 residues. CDR3: CASSQTKKTWGQGINEQFF. CDR3 in DNA: TGTGCCAGCAGCCAAACAAAAAAAACTTGGGGACAGGGAATCAATGAGCAGTTCTTC.

The chain has TRBV30 and TRBJ2-1; D tentatively reads TRBD1 or TRBD2 (6 bases each). This CDR3 region has 14 residues. Germline V gene data show CDR1 as GTSNPN and CDR2 as SVGIG (reference sequence). V lost 3 bases and J lost 4, with 13 bases in between. The CDR3, as DNA: TGTGCCTGGAGCCCGGGGGCTCCTTACAATGAGCAGTTCTTC. Translated: CAWSPGAPYNEQFF.

This clonotype was observed a handful of times. The chain is built from TRBV7-2 and TRBJ2-5; D ambiguous. CDR1 and CDR2 (germline): SGHTA, FQGNSA. This CDR3 is 11 amino acids long. Trimming stripped 5 bases from V and 4 bases from J, with 5 bases between. The CDR3 DNA is TGTGCCAGCAGCGCCGCAGAGACCCAGTACTTC. Protein sequence: CASSAAETQYF. The variable domain in full, with the rest retrieved from reference TRBV7-2 and TRBJ2-5, is GAGVSQSPSNKVTEKGKDVELRCDPISGHTALYWYRQSLGQGLEFLIYFQGNSAPDKSGLPSDRFSAERTGGSVSTLTIQRTQQEDSAVYLCASSAAETQYFGPGTRLLVL.

This clonotype was detected only a few times. The V and J genes are TRBV9 and TRBJ2-7; a possible D gene is TRBD1 (6 bases). Trimming took off 0 bases at V and 6 bases at J, with 13 bases between the two ends. The CDR3 spans 14 residues. Looked up from germline, CDR1 is SGDLS and CDR2 is YYNGEE. The CDR3 spells CASSVEQGIGEQYF. CDR3 coding DNA: TGTGCCAGCAGCGTAGAACAGGGAATAGGCGAGCAGTACTTC.

Many counts were recorded for this clonotype. The chain carries TRBV5-1 and TRBJ1-6; D is unresolved. Germline loops: CDR1 SGHRS, CDR2 YFSETQ. The CDR3 has 16 amino acids. The V gene lost 3 bases and the J gene lost 10 bases, with 20 bases spanning the gap. The CDR3 protein is CASSSTGPTLGSPLHF. The CDR3 DNA sequence: TGCGCCAGCAGCTCAACGGGTCCCACCCTGGGATCACCCCTCCACTTT.

The CDR3 is CASSFEGALEQYF. The CDR3 nucleotides read TGTGCCAGCAGTTTTGAGGGGGCTCTCGAGCAGTACTTC. This chain joins TRBV28 and TRBJ2-7; the match to TRBD1 covers 7 bases. The CDR3 covers 13 residues. Losses at the gene ends were 3 bases for V and 6 bases for J; bases not matched to a gene: 5. Germline CDR1 and CDR2: MDHEN and SYDVKM.

The chain joins TRBV6-2 or TRBV6-3 to TRBJ2-1, with D perhaps matching TRBD2 (6 bases). This CDR3 has 17 residues. CDR1 is MNHEY and CDR2 is SVGEGT in the germline V gene. The ends were cut back, 3 bases at V and 1 base at J, with 16 bases in the middle. CDR3 protein: CASSYRGFTGSYNEQFF. The CDR3 nucleotides are TGTGCCAGCAGTTATCGGGGGTTTACGGGGTCCTACAATGAGCAGTTCTTC.

The chain carries TRBV20-1 and TRBJ2-5; no clear D. The CDR3 has 13 amino acids. The V end was cut by 3 bases, the J end by 6 bases, with 14 bases between. Germline CDR1 DFQATT, CDR2 SNEGSKA (reference sequence). CDR3 coding DNA: TGCAGTGCTAGGAGTTGGGCTGGTCAGACCCAGTACTTC. Amino acids: CSARSWAGQTQYF.

This chain uses TRBV20-1 with TRBJ2-1, with 13 bases matching TRBD2. The CDR3 has 13 residues. The ends lost 5 bases at V and 9 bases at J; junction bases unmatched: 4. The germline CDR1 and CDR2 sequences are DFQATT and SNEGSKA (reference sequence). The CDR3 DNA follows: TGCAGTGCTCTAGGACTAGCGGGAGTTGAGCAGTTCTTC. Protein product: CSALGLAGVEQFF.

The chain recombines TRBV5-1 with TRBJ1-1; D perhaps matches TRBD1 (5 bases). This CDR3 contains 17 residues. V was trimmed by 4 bases and J by 0 bases, leaving 19 bases between them. Germline-derived CDR1 and CDR2 are SGHRS and YFSETQ. The CDR3 sequence: CASSPGPNTQMNTEAFF. CDR3 DNA sequence: TGCGCCAGCAGCCCGGGACCCAACACTCAGATGAACACTGAAGCTTTCTTT.

The chain recombines TRBV13 with TRBJ2-1; 7 nucleotides agree with TRBD2. There are 17 residues in the CDR3. J was trimmed by 8 bases and V by 1 base; bases with no gene match: 14. Per the germline V gene, CDR1 is PRHDT and CDR2 is FYEKMQ (reference sequence). The CDR3 DNA follows: TGTGCCAGCAGCTTAGATACGGCGGCGGGAGAGTCTGATGAGCAGTTCTTC. This codes for CASSLDTAAGESDEQFF. The full variable domain, in which reference TRBV13 and TRBJ2-1 provide the parts outside the CDR3, is AAGVIQSPRHLIKEKRETATLKCYPIPRHDTVYWYQQGPGQDPQFLISFYEKMQSDKGSIPDRFSAQQFSDYHSELNMSSLELGDSALYFCASSLDTAAGESDEQFFGPGTRLTVL.

The chain has TRBV5-1 and TRBJ2-1; D is perhaps TRBD2 (6 bases). In germline, CDR1 is SGHRS, CDR2 YFSETQ. Trimming pared 8 bases from V and 3 bases from J, leaving 15 bases between. CDR3 size: 14 residues. The DNA of the CDR3 is TGCGCCAGGAGACTTTGCGGGAACTACAATGAGCAGTTCTTC. Its protein is CARRLCGNYNEQFF. The full variable domain, with the rest looked up from reference TRBV5-1 and TRBJ2-1, is KAGVTQTPRYLIKTRGQQVTLSCSPISGHRSVSWYQQTPGQGLQFLFEYFSETQRNKGNFPGRFSGRQFSNSRSEMNVSTLELGDSALYLCARRLCGNYNEQFFGPGTRLTVL.

The rearrangement links TRBV5-6 to TRBJ2-7; D is undetermined. Trimming stripped 4 bases from V and 7 bases from J, with 15 bases between. The CDR3 loop spans 13 amino acids. Germline-derived CDR1 and CDR2 are SGHDT and YYEEEE. The CDR3 here is CASSANPRKEQYF. CDR3 DNA sequence: TGTGCCAGCAGCGCTAACCCCCGAAAGGAGCAGTACTTC.

V is TRBV10-3 and J is TRBJ2-1; possibly TRBD1 for D (5 bases). Trimming took 3 bases from V and 5 from J, leaving 8 bases between them. Germline CDR1 and CDR2: ENHRY and SYGVKD. The CDR3 covers 13 residues. The CDR3 loop is CAISEGVDNEQFF. For the CDR3, the DNA is TGTGCCATCAGTGAAGGGGTCGACAATGAGCAGTTCTTC.

J is TRBJ2-5 and V is TRBV29-1; D is unresolved. The germline CDR1 and CDR2 sequences are SQVTM and ANQGSEA. The CDR3 loop spans 12 amino acids. V shed 6 bases and J shed 1 base, with 9 bases lying between them. The CDR3 DNA is TGCAGCGTATCTATTAGCCAAGAGACCCAGTACTTC. It translates to CSVSISQETQYF.

This clonotype was observed many times. This sequence joins TRBV5-5 and TRBJ2-7, with D possibly matching TRBD2 (5 bases). Germline CDR1 is SGHKS and CDR2 is YYEKEE (reference sequence). The V and J ends lost 1 base and 3 bases respectively, with 11 bases between them. The CDR3 totals 14 residues. The chain's CDR3 is CASSLTGTNYEQYF. CDR3 nucleotides: TGTGCCAGCAGCTTGACGGGAACAAACTACGAGCAGTACTTC.

The table lists this clonotype with a few counts. V usage is TRBV30 and J usage is TRBJ2-1; possible D gene TRBD2, 6 bases. Per germline, CDR1 GTSNPN and CDR2 SVGIG (reference sequence). The CDR3 has 13 residues. Deletions cut 7 bases from V and 0 bases from J, with 10 bases between. CDR3 nucleotides: TGTGCCTTCCTGGGACTCTCCTACAATGAGCAGTTCTTC. The encoded protein is CAFLGLSYNEQFF. The whole variable domain, remainder taken from reference TRBV30 and TRBJ2-1, is SQTIHQWPATLVQPVGSPLSLECTVEGTSNPNLYWYRQAAGRGLQLLFYSVGIGQISSEVPQNLSASRPQDRQFILSSKKLLLSDSGFYLCAFLGLSYNEQFFGPGTRLTVL.

The chain uses TRBV5-4 and TRBJ2-7, with D possibly matching TRBD2 (6 bases). Looked up from germline, CDR1 is SGHNT and CDR2 is YYREEE (reference sequence). Trimming removed 4 bases at V and 4 bases at J, with 18 bases between. The CDR3 contains 15 residues. CDR3 sequence reads: CASSPMPGELYEQYF. CDR3 in DNA: TGTGCCAGCAGCCCCATGCCGGGAGAACTATACGAGCAGTACTTC. Full variable domain (missing parts from reference TRBV5-4 and TRBJ2-7): ETGVTQSPTHLIKTRGQQVTLRCSSQSGHNTVSWYQQALGQGPQFIFQYYREEENGRGNFPPRFSGLQFPNYSSELNVNALELDDSALYLCASSPMPGELYEQYFGPGTRLTVT.

This chain uses TRBV7-9 with TRBJ1-6; D might be TRBD1 (5 bases). CDR1 and CDR2 from the germline V gene are SEHNR and FQNEAQ (reference sequence). With 8 bases removed from V and 6 bases from J, the gap between germline ends came to 14 bases. The CDR3 is 14 residues long. The CDR3 nucleotides are TGTGCCAGCGGAACGACAGCTGTTAATTCACCCCTCCACTTT. This encodes CASGTTAVNSPLHF.

Concerning this clonotype: A read error may explain this, as a much larger clone is one base away. The CDR3 coding sequence is TGCAGTGCCACCAGGGGGGTTGAAGCTTTCTTT. It codes for CSATRGVEAFF. The chain employs TRBV20-1 and TRBJ1-1; 7 bases are shared with TRBD1. V lost 6 bases, J lost 7 bases, and 5 bases stayed unmatched. This CDR3 contains 11 residues. CDR1 DFQATT and CDR2 SNEGSKA come from the germline V gene (reference sequence).

This rearrangement joins TRBV4-3 to TRBJ2-7; D possibly corresponds to TRBD2 (6 bases). The CDR3 length is 19 residues. Between the trimmed V and J ends, which lost 0 bases and 1 base, there was a span of 22 bases. CDR1 is LGHNA, CDR2 YSLEER, per germline. The CDR3 reads CASSQEVGKVLARSYEQYF. CDR3 sequence (DNA): TGCGCCAGCAGCCAAGAGGTGGGGAAGGTGCTAGCGCGGTCCTACGAGCAGTACTTC.

This rearrangement joins TRBV10-3 to TRBJ2-1, with TRBD1 matching over 9 bases. In germline, CDR1 is ENHRY, CDR2 SYGVKD. The CDR3 is 15 residues long. The J segment lost 6 bases and the V segment lost 3 bases, leaving 6 bases of the junction unmatched. The DNA for the CDR3 is TGTGCCATCAGTGATCCTGGGGACAGGGTCAATGAGCAGTTCTTC. Translation: CAISDPGDRVNEQFF.

The V call is TRBV28, the J call TRBJ2-7; D is perhaps TRBD1 (5 bases). This CDR3 is built from 13 residues. Trimming pared 11 bases from V and 0 bases from J, leaving 14 bases between. Germline V gene lookup returns CDR1 MDHEN and CDR2 SYDVKM. The CDR3 nucleotides read TGTGCCGGGGCCCGGACATACTCCTACGAGCAGTACTTC. Its translation: CAGARTYSYEQYF.

The rearrangement uses TRBV20-1 and TRBJ2-1; 9 nucleotides line up with TRBD2. V shed 1 base and J 9 bases; nucleotides not matched to a gene: 10. Germline CDR1 and CDR2: DFQATT and SNEGSKA (reference sequence). The CDR3 totals 15 residues. The CDR3 nucleotides read TGCAGTGCTAGAGGCCCACTGCGGGGGGGCGCTGAGCAGTTCTTC. Protein product: CSARGPLRGGAEQFF.

This clonotype appeared many times. The V call is TRBV4-3, the J call TRBJ2-1; no clear D. Trimming shortened V by 0 bases and J by 10 bases, and 7 bases separated the two germline ends. Germline V gene lookup returns CDR1 LGHNA and CDR2 YSLEER. The CDR3 runs 12 residues. The CDR3 region has the DNA TGCGCCAGCAGCCAAGATTTCGGGGAGCAGTTCTTC. This sequence encodes CASSQDFGEQFF.

This clonotype showed up just a few times. This chain joins TRBV19 and TRBJ2-7, with 11 bases fitting TRBD2. Germline CDR1 reads LNHDA; CDR2 reads SQIVND (reference sequence). The length of the CDR3 is 19 residues. Trimming cost V 3 bases and J 3 bases; bases outside gene matches: 16. The chain's CDR3 is CASSITKLPGTSGYYEQYF. The CDR3, as DNA: TGTGCCAGTAGTATCACGAAATTACCCGGGACTAGCGGTTACTACGAGCAGTACTTC.